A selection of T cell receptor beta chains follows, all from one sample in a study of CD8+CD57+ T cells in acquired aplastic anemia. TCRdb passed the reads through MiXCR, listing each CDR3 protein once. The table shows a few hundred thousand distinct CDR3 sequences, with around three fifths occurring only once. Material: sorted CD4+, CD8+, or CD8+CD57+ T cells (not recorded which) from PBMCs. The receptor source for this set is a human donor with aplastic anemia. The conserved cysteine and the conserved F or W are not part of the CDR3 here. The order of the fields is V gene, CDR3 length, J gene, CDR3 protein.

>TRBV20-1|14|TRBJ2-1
SATGTSGSFSNEQF
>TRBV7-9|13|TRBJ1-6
ASSPQGGGGSPLH
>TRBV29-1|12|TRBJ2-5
SVEDVLDQGTQY
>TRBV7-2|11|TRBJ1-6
ASSLDMFSPLH
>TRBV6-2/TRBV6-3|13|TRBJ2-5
ASSYSRTVQETQY
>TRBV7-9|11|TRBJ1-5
ASISWDNQTQH
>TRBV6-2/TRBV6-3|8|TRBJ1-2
ASSDERYA
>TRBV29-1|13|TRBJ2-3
SSGTSGRTADTQY
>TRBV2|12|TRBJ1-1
ASSEGDRAFEAF
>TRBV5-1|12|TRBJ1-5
ASSHGTGNQPQH
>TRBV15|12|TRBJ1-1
ATSRERRDTEAF
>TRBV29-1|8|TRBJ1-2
SVLGDGYT
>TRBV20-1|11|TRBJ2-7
SARSDGSYEQY
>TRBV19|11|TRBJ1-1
ASRVTANTEAF
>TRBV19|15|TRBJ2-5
ASSVGTGGGIGETQY
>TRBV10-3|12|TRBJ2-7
AIERGRGADEQY
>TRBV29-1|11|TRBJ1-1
SGSQGANTEAF
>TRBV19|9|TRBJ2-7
ASSKGGEQY
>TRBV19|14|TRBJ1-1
ASSSTGTLGATEAF
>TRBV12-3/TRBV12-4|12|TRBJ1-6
ASSLGVRDSPLH
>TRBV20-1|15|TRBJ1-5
SASKEGGRLGNQPQH
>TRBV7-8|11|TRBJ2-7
ASSLGENYEQY
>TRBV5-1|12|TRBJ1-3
ASSRAGVKDTIY
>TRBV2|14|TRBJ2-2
ASTQEDRGVTGELF
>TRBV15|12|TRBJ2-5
ATSPDRVQETQY
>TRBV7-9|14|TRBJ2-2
ASSFDKAGGHGELF
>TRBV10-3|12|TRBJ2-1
ASSVSGTLYEQF
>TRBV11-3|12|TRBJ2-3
ASSLRGESDTQY
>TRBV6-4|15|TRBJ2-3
ASSEVSSGGGTDTQY
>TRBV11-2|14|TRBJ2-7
ASSLDGGSSYYEQY
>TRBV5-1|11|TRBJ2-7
ASSLDASYEQY
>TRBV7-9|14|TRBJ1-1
ASSSGTLNRRTEAF
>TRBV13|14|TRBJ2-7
ASSLGGGTGGYEQY
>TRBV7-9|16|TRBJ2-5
ASSLVLGSGGRQETQY
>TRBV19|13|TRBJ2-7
ASSPLGTGEHEQY
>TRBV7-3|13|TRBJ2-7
ASSPSSQPAYEQY
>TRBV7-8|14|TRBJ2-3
ASSFGSGQITDTQY
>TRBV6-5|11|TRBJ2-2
ASSYSTGGELF
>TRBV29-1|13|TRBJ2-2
SVSGQAGSTGELF
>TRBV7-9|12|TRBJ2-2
ASSLEVGVRELF
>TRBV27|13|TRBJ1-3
ASRRGADSGNTIY
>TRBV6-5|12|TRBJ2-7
ASNRDRAHYEQY
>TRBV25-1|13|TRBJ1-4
ASGVFGTGSEKLF
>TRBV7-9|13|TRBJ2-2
ASSLPGQGLRELF
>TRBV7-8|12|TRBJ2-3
ASSLRLAGDTQY
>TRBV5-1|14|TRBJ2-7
ASSLSVGGTGVEQY
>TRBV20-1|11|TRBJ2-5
SAGEGLQETQY
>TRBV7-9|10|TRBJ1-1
ASIVGNTEAF
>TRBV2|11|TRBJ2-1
ASCDPNYNKQF
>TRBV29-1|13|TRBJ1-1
SVYPRGQMNTEAF
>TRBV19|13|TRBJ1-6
ASSPGQGRGSPLH
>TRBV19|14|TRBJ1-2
ASRMTGQGVEVGYT
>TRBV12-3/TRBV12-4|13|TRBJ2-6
ASRPQSPGANVLT
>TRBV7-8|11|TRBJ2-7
ASTPEGGGKQY